These 6 T cell receptor beta chains originate from one sample sequenced in a study of radiation and T cells in renal cell carcinoma. TCRdb's table, derived via immunoSEQ multiplex PCR, lists solely in-frame clones and lacks some. The table has roughly 150,000 clones, 87% seen once; the top ten hold over 10%. Time point given: blood 2 weeks post-SBRT. As for treatment: 15 Gy SBRT to primary tumor, nephrectomy 4 weeks later. The starting material was blood, obtained from a patient whose treatment included radiotherapy and nephrectomy. The receptors stem from a woman in her forties or fifties with renal cell carcinoma.

The rearrangement joins TRBV9 to TRBJ2-7; TRBD1 matches 8 bases. The ends lost 3 bases at V and 0 bases at J; junction bases unmatched: 5. In germline, CDR1 is SGDLS, CDR2 YYNGEE. This CDR3 comprises 15 residues. CDR3 protein: CASSATGVSSYEQYF. The CDR3 DNA reads as TGTGCCAGCAGCGCGACAGGGGTAAGCTCCTACGAGCAGTACTTC.

The V and J genes are TRBV4-3 and TRBJ1-4, with D tentatively TRBD1 (5 bases). Per germline, CDR1 LGHNA and CDR2 YSLEER. The CDR3 length is 15 residues. The germline V and J ends were trimmed by 3 bases and 3 bases, with 11 bases remaining between them. The CDR3 DNA follows: TGCGCCAGCAGCCAGGGGACGTCCGCTAATGAAAAACTGTTTTTT. This gives the protein CASSQGTSANEKLFF.

J is TRBJ2-7 and V is TRBV7-2, with D tentatively TRBD1 (5 bases). Trimming left V 6 bases short and J 2 bases short, with 20 bases between. The length of the CDR3 is 16 residues. Per the germline V gene, CDR1 is SGHTA and CDR2 is FQGNSA. The CDR3 DNA follows: TGTGCCAGCAGGGACCCACTCCGGACACGACCCTACGAGCAGTACTTC. This encodes CASRDPLRTRPYEQYF. The full variable domain, with the rest looked up from reference TRBV7-2 and TRBJ2-7, is GAGVSQSPSNKVTEKGKDVELRCDPISGHTALYWYRQSLGQGLEFLIYFQGNSAPDKSGLPSDRFSAERTGGSVSTLTIQRTQQEDSAVYLCASRDPLRTRPYEQYFGPGTRLTVT.

The chain recombines TRBV29-1 with TRBJ2-3; perhaps TRBD1 as D (5 bases). V lost 4 bases and J lost 2, with 10 bases in between. The CDR3 covers 13 residues. Germline CDR1 is SQVTM and CDR2 is ANQGSEA. CDR3 sequence reads: CSVGTLITDTQYF. CDR3 nucleotide sequence: TGCAGCGTTGGGACACTGATCACAGATACGCAGTATTTT.

In its sample, this clone was seen once. This chain uses TRBV9 with TRBJ1-3; a possible D gene is TRBD1 (5 bases). Germline V gene data show CDR1 as SGDLS and CDR2 as YYNGEE. Trimming pared 8 bases from V and 0 bases from J, leaving 15 bases between. CDR3 length equals 15 residues. CDR3 amino acids: CASSTGGYSGNTIYF. As DNA, the CDR3 is TGTGCCAGTTCCACGGGGGGGTACTCTGGAAACACCATATATTTT.

The rearrangement joins TRBV5-6 to TRBJ2-7; 8 bases fit TRBD1. V was pared by 3 bases and J by 3 bases, with 2 bases of the junction left unmatched. CDR1 and CDR2 from the germline V gene are SGHDT and YYEEEE. This CDR3 is built from 13 residues. For the CDR3, the DNA is TGTGCCAGCAGCTGGGGACAGGTCTACGAGCAGTACTTC. This sequence encodes CASSWGQVYEQYF. The variable domain in full, with the rest retrieved from reference TRBV5-6 and TRBJ2-7, is DAGVTQSPTHLIKTRGQQVTLRCSPKSGHDTVSWYQQALGQGPQFIFQYYEEEERQRGNFPDRFSGHQFPNYSSELNVNALLLGDSALYLCASSWGQVYEQYFGPGTRLTVT.